Following are 9 T cell receptor beta chains from one sample sequenced in a study of T cell repertoires in cytomegalovirus infection. One entry per CDR3 protein results from TCRdb running MiXCR on the reads. The data show hundreds of thousands of distinct CDR3 sequences, less than 20% seen once. Material: PBMCs. The receptors shown here come from a human donor in good health (CMV status not recorded). Some clones in this sample may be carry-over from other donors' samples.

This chain links TRBV2 with TRBJ1-3; D is unclear. V shed 3 bases and J shed 0 bases, with 12 bases lying between them. This CDR3 is 16 amino acids long. CDR1 and CDR2 from the germline V gene are SNHLY and FYNNEI. The DNA for the CDR3 is TGTGCCAGCAGTGATCGTTCGGAGAACTCTGGAAACACCATATATTTT. Its translation: CASSDRSENSGNTIYF.

This clonotype was detected ten times or more. The chain employs TRBV7-9 and TRBJ2-5; 10 bases agree with TRBD2. The germline CDR1 and CDR2 sequences are SEHNR and FQNEAQ (reference sequence). V was clipped by 2 bases and J by 0 bases; unmatched bases: 6. The CDR3 covers 17 residues. CDR3: CASSLSELAGDQETQYF. In nucleotides, the CDR3 is TGTGCCAGCAGCTTATCCGAGCTAGCGGGGGACCAAGAGACCCAGTACTTC.

The rearrangement joins TRBV18 to TRBJ2-1; D assignment may be TRBD1 or TRBD2 (7 bases each). Germline V gives CDR1 KGHSH, CDR2 LQKENI. V was trimmed by 6 bases and J by 0 bases, leaving 15 bases between them. The CDR3 is made up of 16 amino acids. CDR3 in DNA: TGTGCCAGCTCGCGGGGGACAGAACTCTCCTACAATGAGCAGTTCTTC. Its translation is CASSRGTELSYNEQFF. Full variable domain (rest looked up from reference TRBV18 and TRBJ2-1): NAGVMQNPRHLVRRRGQEARLRCSPMKGHSHVYWYRQLPEEGLKFMVYLQKENIIDESGMPKERFSAEFPKEGPSILRIQQVVRGDSAAYFCASSRGTELSYNEQFFGPGTRLTVL.

This clonotype was seen only a few times. The V gene is TRBV2, the J gene TRBJ2-1; D gene unclear. The CDR3 spans 15 residues. Trimming removed 4 bases at V and 2 bases at J, with 12 bases between. Germline-derived CDR1 and CDR2 are SNHLY and FYNNEI. This CDR3 reads CASSGALSPYNEQFF. The CDR3 nucleotides read TGTGCCAGCAGTGGGGCCCTTAGTCCCTACAATGAGCAGTTCTTC.

This clonotype was seen at least ten times. The chain carries TRBV7-2 and TRBJ2-7, with D tentatively TRBD2 (6 bases). V lost 3 bases to trimming and J lost 0 bases, with 18 bases between them. Germline CDR1 and CDR2: SGHTA and FQGNSA. This CDR3 is built from 17 residues. CDR3 DNA sequence: TGTGCCAGCAGCTTTCAATCCGGGGGTTTTAGCTCCTACGAGCAGTACTTC. As protein: CASSFQSGGFSSYEQYF. Looking up the rest from reference TRBV7-2 and TRBJ2-7 gives the full variable domain: GAGVSQSPSNKVTEKGKDVELRCDPISGHTALYWYRQSLGQGLEFLIYFQGNSAPDKSGLPSDRFSAERTGGSVSTLTIQRTQQEDSAVYLCASSFQSGGFSSYEQYFGPGTRLTVT.

This clonotype was found many times. V usage is TRBV7-2 and J usage is TRBJ2-1; 11 nucleotides match TRBD2. J lost 7 bases, V lost 1 base, and 9 bases had no gene match. The CDR3 covers 17 residues. Per germline, CDR1 SGHTA and CDR2 FQGNSA. The CDR3: CASSLGQASGGQNEQFF. The CDR3 coding sequence is TGTGCCAGCAGCTTAGGGCAAGCTAGCGGGGGGCAGAATGAGCAGTTCTTC. Full variable domain (remainder filled in from reference TRBV7-2 and TRBJ2-1): GAGVSQSPSNKVTEKGKDVELRCDPISGHTALYWYRQSLGQGLEFLIYFQGNSAPDKSGLPSDRFSAERTGGSVSTLTIQRTQQEDSAVYLCASSLGQASGGQNEQFFGPGTRLTVL.

This clonotype was recorded a few times. Here the CDR3 DNA reads TGTGCTAGTGGCTGGGGCACAGATACGCAGTATTTT. Its protein is CASGWGTDTQYF. The rearrangement links TRBV12-5 to TRBJ2-3; no reliable D call. The CDR3 spans 12 residues. From germline, CDR1 is LGHNT and CDR2 FRNRAP. The ends were cut back, 6 bases at V and 1 base at J, with 5 bases in the middle.

This chain joins TRBV27 and TRBJ1-3; D might be TRBD1 (5 bases). Germline V gene sequence: CDR1 MNHEY, CDR2 SMNVEV (reference sequence). The V end was cut by 4 bases, the J end by 7 bases, with 20 bases between. The CDR3 contains 16 residues. CDR3 residues: CASSSGKLGAGNTIYF. The CDR3 nucleotides are TGTGCCAGCAGTTCAGGGAAGCTCGGTGCGGGGAACACCATATATTTT.

This clonotype showed up many times. The chain joins TRBV7-9 to TRBJ2-1, with 11 bases identical to TRBD2. This CDR3 contains 19 residues. With V trimmed by 6 bases and J by 4 bases, 17 bases remained unmatched. In germline, CDR1 is SEHNR, CDR2 FQNEAQ (reference sequence). CDR3 DNA: TGTGCCAGCAGTCCGACCGGGACTAGCGGTACTGGGAAATACAATGAGCAGTTCTTC. It is translated as CASSPTGTSGTGKYNEQFF.